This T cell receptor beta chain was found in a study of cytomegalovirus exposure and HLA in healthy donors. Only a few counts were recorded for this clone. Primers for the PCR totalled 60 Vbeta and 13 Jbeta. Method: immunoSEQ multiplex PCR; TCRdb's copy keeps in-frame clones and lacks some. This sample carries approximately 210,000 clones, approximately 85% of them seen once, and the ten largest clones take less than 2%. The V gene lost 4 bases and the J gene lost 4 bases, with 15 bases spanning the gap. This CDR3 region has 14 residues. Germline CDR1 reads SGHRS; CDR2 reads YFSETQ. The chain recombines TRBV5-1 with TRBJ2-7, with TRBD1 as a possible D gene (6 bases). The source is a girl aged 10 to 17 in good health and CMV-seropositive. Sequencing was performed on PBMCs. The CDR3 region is CASSPAQGWYEQYF. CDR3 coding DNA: TGCGCCAGCAGCCCCGCACAGGGTTGGTACGAGCAGTACTTC. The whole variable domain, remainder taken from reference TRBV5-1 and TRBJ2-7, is KAGVTQTPRYLIKTRGQQVTLSCSPISGHRSVSWYQQTPGQGLQFLFEYFSETQRNKGNFPGRFSGRQFSNSRSEMNVSTLELGDSALYLCASSPAQGWYEQYFGPGTRLTVT.